These T cell receptor beta chains were read from a single sample in a study of CD8 T cells in ankylosing spondylitis. TCRdb reprocessed the 5' RACE reads with MiXCR, giving one entry per CDR3 protein. The sample lists around 210,000 distinct CDR3 sequences; roughly 8.2% were seen once. The sequenced sample was blood, either unsorted or a sorted T cell fraction (not recorded which). The receptors shown here come from a female donor with ankylosing spondylitis or in good health (not recorded which). Each CDR3 is given with its conserved first and last residue. Each record gives: J gene, clone size, D gene, V gene, CDR3 protein, CDR3 DNA. D genes are given only for firm matches. Rows may omit the clone size; those that give it use once, few, many or a size class.

>TRBJ2-1|many|TRBD2|TRBV24-1
CATSDLRLAGTIYNEQFF
TGTGCCACCAGTGACCTAAGACTAGCGGGAACCATATACAATGAGCAGTTCTTC
>TRBJ2-3|many|.|TRBV5-1
CASSPGDRVTHTQYF
TGCGCCAGCAGCCCCGGGGACCGCGTAACCCATACGCAGTATTTT
>TRBJ2-2|many|TRBD2|TRBV5-1
CASSLGGRNTGELFF
TGCGCCAGCAGCTTGGGCGGGAGGAACACCGGGGAGCTGTTTTTT
>TRBJ2-1|many|TRBD2|TRBV5-1
CASSISGGRGEQFF
TGCGCCAGCAGCATCTCCGGGGGGAGGGGTGAGCAGTTCTTC
>TRBJ2-7|.|.|TRBV7-2
CASSLGGAAAYEQYF
TGTGCCAGCAGCTTGGGGGGGGCAGCTGCCTACGAGCAGTACTTC
>TRBJ1-1|.|.|TRBV20-1
CSARPFRGMNTEAFF
TGCAGTGCTAGACCTTTTCGGGGGATGAACACTGAAGCTTTCTTT
>TRBJ2-5|many|.|TRBV2
CASSEEQIQETQYF
TGTGCCAGCAGTGAAGAACAGATACAAGAGACCCAGTACTTC
>TRBJ2-7|many|.|TRBV20-1
CSARSGQGFYEQYF
TGCAGTGCTAGGAGCGGACAAGGTTTCTACGAGCAGTACTTC
>TRBJ1-1|many|.|TRBV5-1
CASSLLGHQNTEAFF
TGCGCCAGCAGCTTGCTGGGACACCAGAACACTGAAGCTTTCTTT
>TRBJ1-2|many|.|TRBV6-2/TRBV6-3
CASSYRVGNYGYTF
TGTGCCAGCAGTTACCGGGTCGGAAACTATGGCTACACCTTC
>TRBJ2-1|few|TRBD2|TRBV29-1
CSVVSRGLAFGELFF
TGCAGCGTTGTATCCCGCGGACTAGCCTTTGGTGAGCTGTTCTTC
>TRBJ2-1|.|TRBD2|TRBV20-1
CSARASGRAGEQFF
TGCAGTGCTAGAGCTAGCGGGAGGGCCGGGGAGCAGTTCTTC
>TRBJ2-3|many|.|TRBV29-1
CSAVRGSTDTQYF
TGCAGCGCTGTACGTGGGTCCACAGATACGCAGTATTTT
>TRBJ1-2|many|.|TRBV9
CASSLRLSVGVGIGGYTF
TGTGCCAGCAGCCTACGACTGAGTGTTGGGGTGGGAATAGGAGGCTACACCTTC
>TRBJ1-3|many|.|TRBV12-3/TRBV12-4
CASSLLPGNGNTIYF
TGTGCCAGCAGTTTACTTCCAGGGAATGGAAACACCATATATTTT
>TRBJ2-7|many|.|TRBV5-1
CASSLNPWGSYEQYF
TGCGCCAGCAGCTTGAATCCCTGGGGCTCCTACGAGCAGTACTTC
>TRBJ1-1|many|.|TRBV24-1
CATSGTKGINTEAFF
TGTGCCACCAGCGGAACAAAGGGAATCAACACTGAAGCTTTCTTT
>TRBJ2-1|.|TRBD2|TRBV5-6
CASSSTRTSPLYNEQFF
TGTGCCAGCAGCTCGACAAGGACTAGCCCACTCTACAATGAGCAGTTCTTC
>TRBJ2-1|many|.|TRBV5-5
CASSGSGFVIYNEQFF
TGTGCCAGCAGCGGCTCAGGGTTCGTAATCTACAATGAGCAGTTCTTC
>TRBJ2-3|many|TRBD1|TRBV25-1
CASSDFLPGQGMSSDTQYF
TGTGCCAGCAGTGACTTCCTACCGGGACAGGGAATGAGCTCAGATACGCAGTATTTT
>TRBJ1-2|.|.|TRBV7-9
CASSSSGRGGGYTF
TGTGCCAGCAGCTCCTCGGGGAGGGGAGGAGGCTACACCTTC
>TRBJ2-7|few|.|TRBV15
CATSRDVLGDPSSYEQYF
TGTGCCACCAGCAGAGACGTTTTAGGCGATCCGAGCTCCTACGAGCAGTACTTC
>TRBJ2-3|many|.|TRBV15
CATSRGRSTDTQYF
TGTGCCACCAGCAGAGGACGTAGCACAGATACGCAGTATTTT
>TRBJ2-2|many|.|TRBV7-6
CASSLVMGEGTGELFF
TGTGCCAGCAGCTTAGTGATGGGTGAGGGCACCGGGGAGCTGTTTTTT
>TRBJ2-1|many|TRBD2|TRBV29-1
CSVKSGSLNEQFF
TGCAGCGTCAAAAGCGGGAGCTTGAATGAGCAGTTCTTC
>TRBJ1-2|many|TRBD1|TRBV7-2
CASSLRTGINYGYTF
TGTGCCAGCAGCTTGCGGACAGGGATCAACTATGGCTACACCTTC
>TRBJ2-6|.|.|TRBV7-8
CASSLPFWGDSGANVLTF
TGTGCCAGCAGCCTACCGTTTTGGGGGGACTCTGGGGCCAACGTCCTGACTTTC
>TRBJ1-5|.|.|TRBV7-2
CASSARVGGQPQHF
TGTGCCAGCAGCGCGCGGGTAGGGGGTCAGCCCCAGCATTTT
>TRBJ2-5|many|TRBD2|TRBV10-3
CAISDRLAGDIGETQYF
TGTGCCATCAGTGACAGACTAGCGGGAGACATAGGAGAGACCCAGTACTTC
>TRBJ2-7|many|TRBD2|TRBV5-1
CASSLTGTSSYEQYF
TGCGCCAGCAGCTTAACCGGGACTAGCTCCTACGAGCAGTACTTC
>TRBJ2-7|many|TRBD2|TRBV6-2/TRBV6-3
CASSYYGGTYEQYF
TGTGCCAGCAGTTACTACGGGGGGACCTACGAGCAGTACTTC
>TRBJ2-1|many|.|TRBV7-2
CASSLSPALNEQFF
TGTGCCAGCAGCTTAAGTCCAGCGCTGAATGAGCAGTTCTTC